This TCR beta chain came from a study of cytomegalovirus exposure and HLA in healthy donors. Study-wide results and caveats: Confirmation in vitro established that a few CMV-associated chains were specific for CMV antigens.

The CDR3 consists of 13 residues. Deletions cut 5 bases from V and 5 bases from J, with 12 bases between. The germline gives CDR1 SEHNR, CDR2 FQNEAQ (reference sequence). The PCR used 60 Vbeta and 13 Jbeta primers. This table comes from immunoSEQ multiplex PCR, and its TCRdb copy is limited to in-frame clones, with some not included. The repertoire holds about 69,000 clones, with around 74% as singletons. This clone was detected a few times. What it binds is not known. The sequenced sample was PBMCs. This chain joins TRBV7-9 and TRBJ1-2; perhaps TRBD1 as D (5 bases). The clonotype comes from a woman aged 60-75 years in good health and CMV-seropositive. CDR3 in amino acids: CASSRSGKYGYTF. The CDR3 bases are TGTGCCAGCAGCCGATCAGGGAAATATGGCTACACCTTC.